This T cell receptor beta chain was sequenced for a study of blood T cell repertoires in COVID-19. The CDR3 is 11 residues long. Per germline, CDR1 ENHRY and CDR2 SYGVKD. V was pared by 7 bases and J by 8 bases, with 2 bases of the junction left unmatched. Sequencing used immunoSEQ multiplex PCR; TCRdb keeps in-frame clones, though not all of them. This sample has some 45,000 clones; about 85% occur once, and the top ten carry 30% to 35%. The genes are TRBV10-3 and TRBJ2-1; 7 bases align to TRBD2. The sequenced sample consisted of peripheral blood. The sequence came from a woman aged 80 or over with acute or convalescent COVID-19. This chain's CDR3 is CAINGGDEQFF. CDR3 coding DNA: TGTGCCATCAATGGGGGGGATGAGCAGTTCTTC.